A selection of T cell receptor beta chains follows, all from one sample in a study of Graves' ophthalmopathy and Graves' hyperthyroidism. TCRdb fed the multiplex PCR reads into MiXCR, producing one record per CDR3 protein. Here the sample spans roughly 1.1 million distinct CDR3 sequences, 35% to 45% being singletons. Material for sequencing was peripheral blood or thyroid tissue (not recorded which). These receptors all come from an adult man with Graves' hyperthyroidism. Each CDR3 is given without its conserved first and last residue. Clone size, where shown, is once, few, many, or a class for clones that have expanded.

CDR3 protein	CDR3 length	J gene	clone size	V gene
ASSECRPMVGGNYGYT	16	TRBJ1-2	few	TRBV2
ASSEQARSPLH	11	TRBJ1-6	NA	TRBV10-1
ASSYRLGANTEAF	13	TRBJ1-1	many	TRBV11-2
ASSYRGEGTTNEKLF	15	TRBJ1-4	NA	TRBV2
ATSSARLVYEQY	12	TRBJ2-7	many	TRBV15
ASSVGTGGDTNSPLH	15	TRBJ1-6	NA	TRBV9
AISEWAVGYGYT	12	TRBJ1-2	NA	TRBV10-3
ASSQGGYTNSPLH	13	TRBJ1-6	NA	TRBV5-1
ASSPRRDGETQY	12	TRBJ2-5	NA	TRBV18
ATRLGASGSYEQY	13	TRBJ2-7	many	TRBV11-3
ATSTDRANEKLF	12	TRBJ1-4	many	TRBV15
ASSLEGWTEAF	11	TRBJ1-1	many	TRBV5-1
ASSVGPSDLNTEAF	14	TRBJ1-1	NA	TRBV25-1
ASSLAQGWSTEAF	13	TRBJ1-1	once	TRBV9
AISARAGQGYYGYT	14	TRBJ1-2	NA	TRBV10-3
ASSIYGDSGANVLT	14	TRBJ2-6	NA	TRBV9
ASSYNRVEQY	10	TRBJ2-7	NA	TRBV5-1
AISENWRESSQETQY	15	TRBJ2-5	many	TRBV10-3
ATSRDWRETLNTEAF	15	TRBJ1-1	NA	TRBV15
ASSLLSARDEKLF	13	TRBJ1-4	NA	TRBV9
ASSNRQGGLGYT	12	TRBJ1-2	NA	TRBV11-2
ASLSDRGISGYT	12	TRBJ1-2	many	TRBV6-6
ASSEGPGVVNTEAF	14	TRBJ1-1	few	TRBV9
SPGQVPYGYT	10	TRBJ1-2	once	TRBV20-1
ASSYDRGGEETQY	13	TRBJ2-5	NA	TRBV6-5